Following are 25 T cell receptor beta chains from one sample sequenced in a study of shared clonotypes between healthy human individuals (dated by TCRdb to 2018 to 2021). Libraries came from the immunoSEQ multiplex PCR assay. Imported from immuneACCESS, the table was reduced by TCRdb to in-frame sequences with V and J called. These copies leave out some clones; in studies compared against another copy, an unresolved V gene accounts for under half, and the cause of the remainder is not known. This sample holds 1,100,000 or so clones; roughly 74% were observed only once. The ten largest clonotypes hold 0.4% to 0.55% of the sample. The sample comprised memory CD4+ T cells from PBMCs. The sample's cell subset or site label is to be understood as: CD45RA-negative fraction. The source is a man aged 18-30 years in good health. Some clones in this sample may be carry-over from other donors' samples.

V and J are TRBV5-1 and TRBJ2-4; 12 bases agree with TRBD1. This CDR3 is 17 amino acids long. With V trimmed by 0 bases and J by 8 bases, 9 bases remained unmatched. Per germline, CDR1 SGHRS and CDR2 YFSETQ. The CDR3 loop reads CASSLEPGQGAGDIQYF. The DNA for the CDR3 is TGCGCCAGCAGCTTGGAGCCGGGACAGGGGGCAGGAGACATTCAGTACTTC.

The chain has TRBV19 and TRBJ2-5; D remains ambiguous. The germline V gene has CDR1 LNHDA and CDR2 SQIVND (reference sequence). Deletions cut 10 bases from V and 1 base from J, with 10 bases between. The CDR3 spans 12 residues. The CDR3 is CATRDLQETQYF. The CDR3 nucleotides read TGTGCCACGCGCGACCTCCAAGAGACCCAGTACTTC. The entire variable domain, with the rest obtained from reference TRBV19 and TRBJ2-5, is as follows: DGGITQSPKYLFRKEGQNVTLSCEQNLNHDAMYWYRQDPGQGLRLIYYSQIVNDFQKGDIAEGYSVSREKKESFPLTVTSAQKNPTAFYLCATRDLQETQYFGPGTRLLVL.

Notes on this clone: Other nucleotide sequences in the sample specify the same CDR3. The rearrangement uses TRBV5-1 and TRBJ2-2; D is undetermined. The CDR3 is 16 amino acids. V shed 0 bases and J shed 0 bases, with 9 bases lying between them. CDR1 and CDR2 from the germline V gene are SGHRS and YFSETQ. The CDR3 here is CASSLVVGANTGELFF. CDR3 coding DNA: TGCGCCAGCAGCTTGGTTGTTGGAGCGAACACCGGGGAGCTGTTTTTT.

The chain has TRBV5-1 and TRBJ2-3; tentative D call: TRBD1 (8 bases). The CDR3 length is 15 residues. CDR1 and CDR2 from the germline V gene are SGHRS and YFSETQ. Trimming pared 4 bases from V and 4 bases from J, leaving 16 bases between. CDR3 loop: CASSPGQGGADTQYF. In nucleotides, the CDR3 is TGCGCCAGCAGCCCCGGACAGGGAGGGGCAGATACGCAGTATTTT.

V gene TRBV6-1 combines with J gene TRBJ1-2; D is unresolved. The germline CDR1 and CDR2 sequences are MNHNS and SASEGT. Trimming pared 8 bases from V and 2 bases from J, leaving 12 bases between. This CDR3 contains 13 residues. This CDR3 is CASRLSENYGYTF. CDR3 DNA sequence: TGTGCCAGCCGCCTGAGTGAGAACTATGGCTACACCTTC.

This clone was detected only a few times. The chain links TRBV5-1 to TRBJ2-7, with D tentatively TRBD1 (5 bases). Germline CDR1 is SGHRS and CDR2 is YFSETQ. The CDR3 is 12 residues long. Trimming removed 5 bases from V and 5 bases from J, with 11 bases in between. CDR3 residues: CASSRQGDEQYF. The CDR3, as DNA: TGCGCCAGCAGTCGTCAGGGTGACGAGCAGTACTTC.

The sample holds one count of this clone. The chain uses TRBV2 and TRBJ1-1; no reliable D call. The V gene's germline CDR1 is SNHLY and CDR2 FYNNEI. The CDR3 is 13 residues long. The ends were cut back, 4 bases at V and 1 base at J, with 7 bases in the middle. CDR3 in DNA: TGTGCCAGCAGTGCGAGCGAGAACACTGAAGCTTTCTTT. This translates into CASSASENTEAFF.

This clone occurred once. The gene calls are TRBV11-2 and TRBJ2-1, with 11 nucleotides matching TRBD2. V lost 0 bases, J lost 9 bases, and 13 bases stayed unmatched. CDR1 and CDR2 from the germline V gene are SGHAT and FQNNGV. The CDR3 runs to 18 residues. DNA for the CDR3: TGTGCCAGCAGCTTAGAGACTAGCGGGATCACCCGGTCGGGTGAGCAGTTCTTC. Its translation: CASSLETSGITRSGEQFF.

J is TRBJ2-1 and V is TRBV29-1; 7 nucleotides agree with TRBD1. The CDR3 runs to 15 residues. The trim removed 4 bases at V and 0 bases at J, leaving 6 bases unmatched. Germline CDR1 and CDR2: SQVTM and ANQGSEA. CDR3 amino acids: CSVGRDSYSYNEQFF. CDR3 in DNA: TGCAGCGTTGGAAGGGACAGCTACTCCTACAATGAGCAGTTCTTC.

The chain uses TRBV30 and TRBJ1-4, with D hard to call. The V end lost 3 bases, the J end lost 8 bases, and 13 bases lay between the germline ends. The CDR3 sequence is 13 residues long. Germline V gene data show CDR1 as GTSNPN and CDR2 as SVGIG (reference sequence). The CDR3 sequence: CAWRGLGEEKLFF. For the CDR3, the DNA is TGTGCCTGGAGGGGCCTTGGGGAGGAAAAACTGTTTTTT.

The CDR3 bases are TGTGCCAGCAGCTTATTCGGGACGAACACCGGGGAGCTGTTTTTT. Encoded protein: CASSLFGTNTGELFF. The J gene is TRBJ2-2, the V gene TRBV7-2; D might be TRBD2 (5 bases). V gave up 2 bases and J gave up 0 bases, with 7 bases separating them. The CDR3 covers 15 residues. The germline V gene encodes CDR1 SGHTA and CDR2 FQGNSA. The variable domain in full, with the rest retrieved from reference TRBV7-2 and TRBJ2-2, is GAGVSQSPSNKVTEKGKDVELRCDPISGHTALYWYRQSLGQGLEFLIYFQGNSAPDKSGLPSDRFSAERTGGSVSTLTIQRTQQEDSAVYLCASSLFGTNTGELFFGEGSRLTVL.

The chain links TRBV27 to TRBJ2-2; a possible D gene is TRBD1 (6 bases). The CDR3 spans 15 residues. V was clipped by 5 bases and J by 4 bases, with 14 bases between them. The germline gives CDR1 MNHEY, CDR2 SMNVEV (reference sequence). This CDR3 is CASSPRGRSTGELFF. CDR3 DNA sequence: TGTGCCAGCAGTCCCAGGGGTCGTAGCACCGGGGAGCTGTTTTTT.

V is TRBV10-3 and J is TRBJ2-7; 11 bases match TRBD1. After removal of 6 bases from V and 4 bases from J, the junction contained 5 bases not matched to a gene. Per the germline V gene, CDR1 is ENHRY and CDR2 is SYGVKD. This CDR3 spans 14 amino acids. The chain's CDR3 is CAIRSGTGGYEQYF. The CDR3 DNA reads TGTGCCATCAGATCTGGGACAGGGGGTTACGAGCAGTACTTC.

The genes are TRBV11-2 and TRBJ2-1; a weak D match, TRBD2 (7 bases). Germline CDR1 is SGHAT and CDR2 is FQNNGV. V gave up 3 bases and J gave up 2 bases, with 8 bases separating them. The CDR3 is 14 residues long. The CDR3 protein is CASSLGGPYNEQFF. The CDR3, as DNA: TGTGCCAGCAGCTTGGGGGGGCCCTACAATGAGCAGTTCTTC.

This chain uses TRBV6-6 with TRBJ1-6, with D possibly matching TRBD1 (6 bases). The CDR3 consists of 16 residues. CDR1 and CDR2 from the germline V gene are MNHNY and SVGAGI (reference sequence). Trimming removed 8 bases at V and 5 bases at J, with 19 bases between. Here the CDR3 DNA reads TGTGCCAGCTGTACTCAGGCGGGGGCTAATAATTCACCCCTCCACTTT. It codes for CASCTQAGANNSPLHF.

The rearrangement uses TRBV4-1 and TRBJ1-3, with D unclear. Between the trimmed V and J ends, which lost 1 base and 2 bases, there was a span of 6 bases. CDR3 length: 14 amino acids. Germline V lookup: CDR1 MGHRA, CDR2 YSYEKL. The CDR3: CASSQGPAGNTIYF. In DNA, the CDR3 is TGCGCCAGCAGCCAAGGTCCAGCTGGAAACACCATATATTTT.

This clone was seen a few times. V and J are TRBV6-5 and TRBJ2-3, with TRBD1 identical over 9 bases. Germline lookup yields CDR1 MNHEY and CDR2 SVGAGI. This CDR3 has 11 amino acids. V shed 8 bases and J 9 bases; nucleotides not matched to a gene: 3. CDR3 loop: CASGQGKTQYF. The DNA for the CDR3 is TGTGCCAGCGGACAGGGGAAAACGCAGTATTTT.

The chain couples TRBV7-9 to TRBJ1-4; 9 bases match TRBD1. Per germline, CDR1 SEHNR and CDR2 FQNEAQ (reference sequence). CDR3 length: 17 residues. V lost 1 base to trimming and J lost 7 bases; unmatched junction nucleotides: 10. CDR3 loop: CASSLDSRDRVGEKLFF. In nucleotides, the CDR3 is TGTGCCAGCAGCTTAGACTCCCGGGACAGGGTCGGTGAAAAACTGTTTTTT.

The chain employs TRBV7-6 and TRBJ2-1; TRBD2 agrees at 13 bases. Germline values: CDR1 SGHVS, CDR2 FNYEAQ. This CDR3 is 19 amino acids long. The trim removed 2 bases at V and 0 bases at J, leaving 7 bases unmatched. CDR3 in DNA: TGTGCCAGCAGCTTAACTAGCGGGAGGGCCGCTAGCTCCTACAATGAGCAGTTCTTC. Its translation is CASSLTSGRAASSYNEQFF.

The chain uses TRBV7-2 and TRBJ2-3; D remains ambiguous. The germline V and J ends were trimmed by 7 bases and 0 bases, with 14 bases remaining between them. This CDR3 region has 15 residues. Germline CDR1 reads SGHTA; CDR2 reads FQGNSA. The CDR3 nucleotides are TGTGCCAGCACCAGTGCGGTGACTAGCACAGATACGCAGTATTTT. It is translated as CASTSAVTSTDTQYF. Combining the CDR3 with reference TRBV7-2 and TRBJ2-3 gives the whole variable domain GAGVSQSPSNKVTEKGKDVELRCDPISGHTALYWYRQSLGQGLEFLIYFQGNSAPDKSGLPSDRFSAERTGGSVSTLTIQRTQQEDSAVYLCASTSAVTSTDTQYFGPGTRLTVL.

The chain joins TRBV5-1 to TRBJ2-3; 7 bases fit TRBD1. Per the germline V gene, CDR1 is SGHRS and CDR2 is YFSETQ. Germline trimming cut 4 bases from V and 3 bases from J; bases unmatched to any gene: 5. The CDR3 spans 14 residues. CDR3 sequence (DNA): TGCGCCAGCAGCATCGGGACAGCAACAGATACGCAGTATTTT. Translated: CASSIGTATDTQYF.

To note about this clone: Other DNA sequences in this sample translate to the same CDR3. CDR3 sequence reads: CASSFQGNTEAFF. In nucleotides, the CDR3 is TGCGCCAGCAGCTTCCAGGGGAACACTGAAGCTTTCTTT. The rearrangement links TRBV5-1 to TRBJ1-1; maybe TRBD1 (5 bases). CDR1 and CDR2 (germline): SGHRS, YFSETQ. Trimming cost V 2 bases and J 1 base, with 6 bases left between them. This CDR3 contains 13 residues.

The table lists this clone with a few counts. Other DNA sequences in the same sample also yield this CDR3. The rearrangement links TRBV18 to TRBJ1-5; the D is unclear. Trimming removed 3 bases at V and 5 bases at J, with 8 bases between. This CDR3 contains 13 residues. CDR1 is KGHSH, CDR2 LQKENI, per germline. The CDR3 reads CASSPSRDQPQHF. CDR3 DNA: TGTGCCAGCTCACCGTCAAGAGATCAGCCCCAGCATTTT.

This clone was seen a handful of times. The V call is TRBV2, the J call TRBJ2-1; TRBD2 matches at 11 bases. This CDR3 has 17 residues. Germline-derived CDR1 and CDR2 are SNHLY and FYNNEI. With V trimmed by 8 bases and J by 7 bases, 16 bases remained unmatched. The CDR3 bases are TGTGCCAGCTTCGGGTCGGGAACTAGCGGGAGAAGAAATGAGCAGTTCTTC. This codes for CASFGSGTSGRRNEQFF.

The rearrangement joins TRBV20-1 to TRBJ2-7, with D perhaps matching TRBD1 (5 bases). The length of the CDR3 is 10 residues. V was pared by 5 bases and J by 7 bases, with 9 bases between. Germline assignment: CDR1 DFQATT and CDR2 SNEGSKA (reference sequence). DNA of the CDR3: TGCAGTGCTGGAAGGGGTGAGCAGTACTTC. Protein sequence: CSAGRGEQYF.